Shown below are 5 T cell receptor beta chains from a single sample sequenced in a study of CD8 T cells in Susac syndrome. It was with random hexamers that roughly 0.45 to 1 ug RNA was reverse transcribed. TCRdb reanalysed the immunoSEQ multiplex PCR reads using MiXCR and keeps one entry per CDR3 protein. Of 150,000 or so distinct CDR3 sequences detected, just under 95% appear once; the ten largest clones hold over 0.12%. Sequenced sample: CD4+ T cells from PBMCs. All receptors come from a human donor in good health.

This clonotype was observed a single time. This chain joins TRBV10-3 and TRBJ1-2; a weak D match, TRBD1 (6 bases). V lost 2 bases, J lost 6 bases, and 13 bases lay in between. The CDR3 length is 14 residues. From germline, CDR1 is ENHRY and CDR2 SYGVKD. The CDR3 DNA reads as TGTGCCATCAGTGAGGGGGGCAGGTTGGATGGCTACACCTTC. Translated: CAISEGGRLDGYTF.

The V call is TRBV14, the J call TRBJ1-4, with unresolved D. Germline CDR1 SGHDN, CDR2 FVKESK. The V end lost 5 bases, the J end lost 8 bases, and 18 bases lay between the germline ends. The CDR3 is 15 amino acids. In DNA form, the CDR3 reads TGTGCCAGCAGCACTATGACGGCGTCTGTGGAAAAACTGTTTTTT. This encodes CASSTMTASVEKLFF.

J is TRBJ2-1 and V is TRBV20-1; D possibly corresponds to TRBD2 (6 bases). Germline CDR1 reads DFQATT; CDR2 reads SNEGSKA (reference sequence). The CDR3 loop spans 12 amino acids. Trimming took 4 bases from V and 8 from J, leaving 12 bases between them. The CDR3 reads CSATLGGDEQFF. The CDR3 bases are TGCAGTGCTACATTGGGAGGCGATGAGCAGTTCTTC.

This chain joins TRBV7-8 and TRBJ1-3, with 7 positions matching TRBD1. The germline V gene has CDR1 SGHVS and CDR2 FQNEAQ. The CDR3 has 15 residues. Trimming at V came to 4 bases and at J to 2 bases, leaving 5 bases not matched to a gene. The CDR3 region has the DNA TGTGCCAGCAGCTCCGACAGGGTAACTGGAAACACCATATATTTT. Translation gives CASSSDRVTGNTIYF.

J is TRBJ2-1 and V is TRBV11-2, with a possible D match to TRBD1 (6 bases). The V gene lost 5 bases and the J gene lost 5 bases, with 16 bases spanning the gap. CDR1 is SGHAT, CDR2 FQNNGV, per germline. The CDR3 length is 15 residues. The CDR3 protein is CASSPPGGRDNEQFF. Here the CDR3 DNA reads TGTGCCAGCAGCCCACCTGGGGGCCGAGACAATGAGCAGTTCTTC.